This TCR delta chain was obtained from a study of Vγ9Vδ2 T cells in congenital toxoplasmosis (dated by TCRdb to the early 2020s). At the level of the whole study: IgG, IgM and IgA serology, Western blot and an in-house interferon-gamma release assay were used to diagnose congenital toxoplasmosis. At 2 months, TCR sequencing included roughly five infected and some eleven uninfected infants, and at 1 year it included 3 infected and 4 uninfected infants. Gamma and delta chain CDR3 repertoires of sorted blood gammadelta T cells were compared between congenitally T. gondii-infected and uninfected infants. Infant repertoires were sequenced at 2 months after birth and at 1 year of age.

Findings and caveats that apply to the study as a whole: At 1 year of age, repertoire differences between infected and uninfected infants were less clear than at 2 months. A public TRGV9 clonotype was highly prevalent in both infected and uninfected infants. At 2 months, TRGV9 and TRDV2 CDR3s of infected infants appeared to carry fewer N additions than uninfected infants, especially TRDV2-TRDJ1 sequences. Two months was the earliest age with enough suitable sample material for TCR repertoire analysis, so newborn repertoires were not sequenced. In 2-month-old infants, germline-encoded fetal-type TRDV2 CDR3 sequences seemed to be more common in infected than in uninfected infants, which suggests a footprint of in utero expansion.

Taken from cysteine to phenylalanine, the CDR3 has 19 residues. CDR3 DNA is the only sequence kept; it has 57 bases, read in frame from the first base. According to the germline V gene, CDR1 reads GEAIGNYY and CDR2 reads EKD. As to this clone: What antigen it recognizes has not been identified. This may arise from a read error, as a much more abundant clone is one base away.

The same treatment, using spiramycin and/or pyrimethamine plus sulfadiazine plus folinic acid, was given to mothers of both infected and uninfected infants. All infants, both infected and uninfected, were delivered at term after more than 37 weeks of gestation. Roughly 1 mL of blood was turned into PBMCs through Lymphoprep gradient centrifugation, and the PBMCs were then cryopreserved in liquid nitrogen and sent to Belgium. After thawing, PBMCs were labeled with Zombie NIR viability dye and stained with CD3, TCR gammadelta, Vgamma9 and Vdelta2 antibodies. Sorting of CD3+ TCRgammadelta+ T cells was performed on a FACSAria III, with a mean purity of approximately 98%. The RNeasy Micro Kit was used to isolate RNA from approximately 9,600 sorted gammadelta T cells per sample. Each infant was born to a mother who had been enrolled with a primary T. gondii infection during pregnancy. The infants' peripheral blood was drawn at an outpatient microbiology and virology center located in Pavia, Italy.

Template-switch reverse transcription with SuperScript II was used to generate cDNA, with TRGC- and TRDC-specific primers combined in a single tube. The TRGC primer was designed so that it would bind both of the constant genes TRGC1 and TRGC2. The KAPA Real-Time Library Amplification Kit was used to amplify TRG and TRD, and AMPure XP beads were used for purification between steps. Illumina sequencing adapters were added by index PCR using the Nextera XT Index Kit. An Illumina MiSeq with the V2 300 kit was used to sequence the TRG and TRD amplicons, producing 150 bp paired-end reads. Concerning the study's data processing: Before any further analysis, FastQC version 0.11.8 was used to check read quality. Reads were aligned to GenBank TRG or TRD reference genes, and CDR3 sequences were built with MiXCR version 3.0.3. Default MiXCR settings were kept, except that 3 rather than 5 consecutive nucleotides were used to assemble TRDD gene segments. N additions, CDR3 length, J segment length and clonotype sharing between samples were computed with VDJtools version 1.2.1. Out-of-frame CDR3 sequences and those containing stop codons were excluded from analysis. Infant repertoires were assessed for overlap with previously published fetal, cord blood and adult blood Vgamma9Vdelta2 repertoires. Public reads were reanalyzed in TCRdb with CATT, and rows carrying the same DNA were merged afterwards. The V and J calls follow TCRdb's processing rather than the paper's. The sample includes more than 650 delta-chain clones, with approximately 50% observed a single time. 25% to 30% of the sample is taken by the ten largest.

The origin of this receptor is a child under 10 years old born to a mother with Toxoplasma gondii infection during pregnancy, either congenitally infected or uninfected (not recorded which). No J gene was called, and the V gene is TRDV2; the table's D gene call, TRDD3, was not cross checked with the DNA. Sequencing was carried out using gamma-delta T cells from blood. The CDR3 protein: CACDSVLGDTRWDTRQIFF. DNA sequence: TGTGCCTGTGACTCCGTACTGGGGGATACGCGCTGGGACACCCGACAGATTTTTTTC.